This TCR beta chain was captured by sequencing in a study of B cell selection in AIRE deficiency. General study results and limits: Patient Tconv cells held roughly 28% of Treg sequences shared by healthy donors. Shared Treg sequences were biased toward short CDR3s with few non-templated nucleotide insertions.

In the case of this clone: Its target is unknown.

The sorted conventional CD4 T cells were gated as CD4+CD127+. CDR1 is KGHSH, CDR2 LQKENI, per germline. V lost 3 bases and J 5 bases, leaving 12 bases between the germline ends. The CDR3 loop spans 14 amino acids. Generated by immunoSEQ multiplex PCR, the TCRdb table keeps only in-frame clones and is missing some. The data hold 20,000 to 30,000 clones, with roughly 95% observed a single time. The source material was CD4+CD127+ conventional T cells sorted from PBMCs. The receptor was isolated from a human donor in good health. The rearrangement uses TRBV18 and TRBJ2-3; D not certain. The CDR3 loop reads CASSPGGTQDTQYF. In nucleotides, the CDR3 is TGTGCCAGCTCACCGGGTGGAACGCAAGATACGCAGTATTTT.